This T cell receptor beta chain was captured in a study of cytomegalovirus exposure and HLA in healthy donors. General study results and limits: The study put 150 to 200 TCR beta chains on its list as cytomegalovirus-associated.

Though probably carrying unrecorded immune exposures, donors were nominally healthy at sampling. V dropped 8 bases and J dropped 0 bases, with 15 bases sitting between them. This CDR3 has 15 amino acids. The germline V gene has CDR1 MNHEY and CDR2 SVGAGI. The PCR had 60 Vbeta and 13 Jbeta primers. The protocol was immunoSEQ multiplex PCR, while the TCRdb copy is restricted to in-frame clones and leaves out a portion. The sample's table shows approximately 80,000 clones. Concerning this clone itself: The target antigen is unknown.

This sequence joins TRBV6-5 and TRBJ2-3, with a weak D call TRBD2 (6 bases). Sequencing used PBMCs. The TCR sequence derives from a woman in her 30s in good health and CMV-seronegative. CDR3 residues: CASGEASGSTDTQYF. The CDR3 DNA follows: TGTGCCAGCGGGGAGGCGAGCGGTAGCACAGATACGCAGTATTTT.